The 20 T cell receptor beta chains below all came from one sample that was sequenced in a study of blood T cell repertoires in COVID-19. Here immunoSEQ multiplex PCR was the method, and the copy in TCRdb shows in-frame clones only, minus some. Among about 150,000 clones listed, 82% were seen once. The source material was peripheral blood. The receptor source for this set is a woman of 80 years or more with active or convalescent COVID-19.

The J gene is TRBJ2-2, the V gene TRBV5-4; D is possibly TRBD1 (6 bases). The CDR3 sequence is 15 residues long. Trimming pared 0 bases from V and 6 bases from J, leaving 12 bases between. CDR1 is SGHNT and CDR2 is YYREEE in the germline V gene (reference sequence). CDR3 protein: CASSLGRGMAGELFF. The CDR3, as DNA: TGTGCCAGCAGCTTGGGCAGGGGAATGGCCGGGGAGCTGTTTTTT.

This rearrangement joins TRBV6-5 to TRBJ1-5; TRBD1 matches at 7 bases. This CDR3 is built from 14 residues. V shed 6 bases and J 6 bases; nucleotides not matched to a gene: 8. Germline loops: CDR1 MNHEY, CDR2 SVGAGI. The CDR3 region is CASSRNRGAQPQHF. For the CDR3, the DNA is TGTGCCAGCAGCCGAAACAGGGGCGCTCAGCCCCAGCATTTT.

This chain joins TRBV6-5 and TRBJ1-3; D is perhaps TRBD1 (6 bases). The CDR3 sequence is 13 residues long. CDR1 and CDR2 from the germline V gene are MNHEY and SVGAGI. Trimming shortened V by 8 bases and J by 4 bases, and 12 bases separated the two germline ends. The CDR3 DNA reads as TGTGCCAGCCGTACAGGGATGGGAAACACCATATATTTT. It codes for CASRTGMGNTIYF.

The V and J genes are TRBV7-3 and TRBJ2-5, with a tentative D call TRBD2 (5 bases). The CDR3 runs 13 residues. The V end was cut by 4 bases, the J end by 5 bases, with 11 bases between. In germline, CDR1 is SGHTA, CDR2 FQGTGA. This CDR3 reads CASSSSPGETQYF. The DNA of the CDR3 is TGTGCCAGCAGCTCGAGCCCGGGGGAGACCCAGTACTTC.

The chain couples TRBV2 to TRBJ2-7, with D possibly TRBD2 on 5 matching bases. With 4 bases removed from V and 6 bases from J, the gap between germline ends came to 13 bases. The CDR3 totals 13 residues. Germline V gene lookup returns CDR1 SNHLY and CDR2 FYNNEI. The CDR3 DNA sequence: TGTGCCAGCAGTGGCAGCGGCGGAGGCGAGCAGTACTTC. Protein product: CASSGSGGGEQYF.

V usage is TRBV27 and J usage is TRBJ2-3, with TRBD2 matching 9 bases. Per the germline V gene, CDR1 is MNHEY and CDR2 is SMNVEV (reference sequence). The J segment lost 0 bases and the V segment lost 3 bases, leaving 10 bases of the junction unmatched. CDR3 length equals 18 residues. CDR3 bases: TGTGCCAGCAGTTTCAGAGCGGGAGGCGATCCTAGCACAGATACGCAGTATTTT. This gives the protein CASSFRAGGDPSTDTQYF.

The rearrangement links TRBV29-1 to TRBJ1-2; 7 bases are shared with TRBD1. The CDR3 is 11 residues long. Germline lookup yields CDR1 SQVTM and CDR2 ANQGSEA. V dropped 6 bases and J dropped 6; count of bases not matched to a gene: 4. CDR3 in amino acids: CSVEDRHGYTF. The CDR3 nucleotides are TGCAGCGTGGAGGACAGGCATGGCTACACCTTC.

The chain combines TRBV7-9 with TRBJ1-2; 7 bases fit TRBD1. The length of the CDR3 is 14 residues. The junction had 6 bases not matched to a gene; V was cut back by 6 bases and J by 2 bases. CDR1 and CDR2 from the germline V gene are SEHNR and FQNEAQ (reference sequence). CDR3 amino acids: CASSIGQANYGYTF. The CDR3, as DNA: TGTGCCAGCAGTATTGGACAGGCGAACTATGGCTACACCTTC.

A single count supports this clone. The rearrangement links TRBV18 to TRBJ2-3; 9 bases line up with TRBD2. CDR1 is KGHSH and CDR2 is LQKENI in the germline V gene. The CDR3 is 17 residues long. The V and J ends lost 3 bases and 1 base, in that order; junction bases with no gene match: 8. The CDR3 sequence: CASSPSSRTSGTDTQYF. The CDR3 DNA is TGTGCCAGCTCACCCTCCTCTCGGACTAGCGGCACAGATACGCAGTATTTT.

This clone has only a few counts. J is TRBJ1-1 and V is TRBV10-3, with 7 positions matching TRBD1. The CDR3 totals 13 residues. Trimming at V came to 5 bases and at J to 8 bases, leaving 8 bases not matched to a gene. Germline lookup yields CDR1 ENHRY and CDR2 SYGVKD. CDR3 bases: TGTGCCATCAGTCCCGACAGGGTCGAAGAAGCTTTCTTT. Its translation is CAISPDRVEEAFF.

The rearrangement joins TRBV6-1 to TRBJ2-1; TRBD2 matches at 8 bases. V trimming: 0 bases; J trimming: 7 bases; junction bases outside the gene matches: 14. Per germline, CDR1 MNHNS and CDR2 SASEGT. CDR3 length: 18 residues. In DNA form, the CDR3 reads TGTGCCAGCAGTGAAGCTTTCCCGGGACTAGTTGGAGGGAATGAGCAGTTCTTC. The encoded protein is CASSEAFPGLVGGNEQFF.

The rearrangement joins TRBV2 to TRBJ1-4; TRBD1 matches 8 bases. V gave up 0 bases and J gave up 6 bases; unmatched junction bases: 3. The CDR3 length is 15 residues. Germline CDR1 SNHLY, CDR2 FYNNEI. Here the CDR3 reads CASSEATGADEKLFF. DNA for the CDR3: TGTGCCAGCAGTGAAGCGACAGGGGCTGATGAAAAACTGTTTTTT.

The chain carries TRBV29-1 and TRBJ2-5; a weak D match, TRBD1 (5 bases). The CDR3 is 13 amino acids. The V gene lost 2 bases and the J gene lost 2 bases, with 9 bases spanning the gap. Germline-derived CDR1 and CDR2 are SQVTM and ANQGSEA. CDR3: CSVEQGRQETQYF. The CDR3 region has the DNA TGCAGCGTTGAACAGGGCCGACAAGAGACCCAGTACTTC.

The chain combines TRBV9 with TRBJ1-4, with 7 bases aligning to TRBD1. J lost 2 bases, V lost 4 bases, and 8 bases had no gene match. The germline CDR1 and CDR2 sequences are SGDLS and YYNGEE. The CDR3 totals 16 residues. CDR3: CASSPAQTGTNEKLFF. CDR3 coding DNA: TGTGCCAGCAGCCCCGCCCAGACAGGGACTAATGAAAAACTGTTTTTT.

The V gene is TRBV10-3, the J gene TRBJ1-2; 7 bases align to TRBD1. The trim removed 4 bases at V and 1 base at J, leaving 3 bases unmatched. Per the germline V gene, CDR1 is ENHRY and CDR2 is SYGVKD. The CDR3 spans 14 residues. The CDR3 DNA reads as TGTGCCATCAGTGGCCGGGACAGTAACTATGGCTACACCTTC. This translates into CAISGRDSNYGYTF.

DNA for the CDR3: TGTGCCAGCAGGGAGACCCTAGGCAACTATGGCTACACCTTC. Its protein product is CASRETLGNYGYTF. The chain recombines TRBV2 with TRBJ1-2; D not resolved. Trimming took off 6 bases at V and 2 bases at J, with 13 bases between the two ends. The germline gives CDR1 SNHLY, CDR2 FYNNEI. This CDR3 contains 14 residues.

The chain links TRBV29-1 to TRBJ1-1, with D perhaps TRBD1 (5 bases). The CDR3 has 13 amino acids. V was trimmed by 0 bases and J by 5 bases, leaving 10 bases between them. Germline V CDR1 and CDR2: SQVTM, ANQGSEA. This chain's CDR3 is CSVEEGQGTEAFF. The CDR3 coding sequence is TGCAGCGTTGAAGAGGGGCAGGGAACTGAAGCTTTCTTT. Combining the CDR3 with reference TRBV29-1 and TRBJ1-1 gives the whole variable domain SAVISQKPSRDICQRGTSLTIQCQVDSQVTMMFWYRQQPGQSLTLIATANQGSEATYESGFVIDKFPISRPNLTFSTLTVSNMSPEDSSIYLCSVEEGQGTEAFFGQGTRLTVV.

This clone was observed a single time. The J gene is TRBJ1-5, the V gene TRBV19, with D possibly matching TRBD1 (5 bases). The V end was cut by 9 bases, the J end by 5 bases, with 17 bases between. The CDR3 covers 14 residues. Looked up from germline, CDR1 is LNHDA and CDR2 is SQIVND (reference sequence). CDR3 in DNA: TGTGCCAGCACCCCAAGGGGATTTTATCAGCCCCAGCATTTT. Amino acids: CASTPRGFYQPQHF.

The chain employs TRBV19 and TRBJ2-3; 10 positions match TRBD1. Germline-derived CDR1 and CDR2 are LNHDA and SQIVND (reference sequence). This CDR3 is 15 amino acids long. J was trimmed by 4 bases and V by 9 bases; bases with no gene match: 10. For the CDR3, the DNA is TGTGCCAGCCAACCGGGACAGGGGCTCCCAGATACGCAGTATTTT. This sequence encodes CASQPGQGLPDTQYF.

As regards this clone: Other DNA sequences within the sample encode an identical CDR3. The chain employs TRBV5-1 and TRBJ2-6; 10 bases are shared with TRBD2. The CDR3 runs 17 residues. With V trimmed by 5 bases and J by 0 bases, 5 bases remained unmatched. Germline V lookup: CDR1 SGHRS, CDR2 YFSETQ. The CDR3 region has the DNA TGCGCCAGCAGTTTACTAGCGGGAAGCTCTGGGGCCAACGTCCTGACTTTC. It is translated as CASSLLAGSSGANVLTF.